This TCR beta chain is from a study of shared clonotypes between healthy human individuals. General study results and limits: Depth was large, yet rarefaction showed that sorted-subset sequencing was incomplete. Only blood samples were collected, and tissue repertoires likely differ.

Turning to this clone: Its antigen is undetermined.

The CDR3 contains 13 residues. Trimming took off 3 bases at V and 6 bases at J, with 13 bases between the two ends. Per germline, CDR1 SGHNT and CDR2 YYREEE (reference sequence). At deep level, the assay was performed. The method was immunoSEQ multiplex PCR; TCRdb's version includes in-frame clones alone and lacks a portion of them. This repertoire shows 2 million to 3 million clones, under 95% found once; its top ten account for roughly 0.36%. Study donors comprised healthy, HIV-negative adults devoid of recent acute infection or vaccination. Sequencing input: naive CD4+ T cells from PBMCs. Subset: CD45RA+ positively selected. The sequence was obtained from a man younger than 30 in good health. Some clones in this sample may be carry-over from other donors' samples. V and J are TRBV5-4 and TRBJ2-7; possibly TRBD2 for D (5 bases). DNA of the CDR3: TGTGCCAGCAGCTCTAGCCGCAGAGCCGAGCAGTACTTC. Its protein product is CASSSSRRAEQYF.